These T cell receptor beta chains were read from a single sample in a study of blood T cell repertoires in COVID-19. Clones were read by immunoSEQ multiplex PCR, and TCRdb kept only the in-frame ones, dropping some. The data show 45,000 to 55,000 clones, approximately 88% seen once. Source material: peripheral blood. These receptor sequences come from a human donor in a cohort sampled during active COVID-19. CDR3s include the opening cysteine and the closing phenylalanine or tryptophan. Where a row states a size, it is once, few, many or the class of an expanded clone; other rows omit it.

v_call: TRBV28
j_call: TRBJ2-1
clone_size: .
cdr3_aa: CASSPWTSGTNEQFF

v_call: TRBV13
j_call: TRBJ2-5
clone_size: once
cdr3_aa: CASSLASGGGETQYF

v_call: TRBV7-9
j_call: TRBJ2-5
clone_size: .
cdr3_aa: CASSFGLAGGRLQETQYF

v_call: TRBV6-5
j_call: TRBJ1-1
clone_size: .
cdr3_aa: CASSPYRDNTEAFF

v_call: TRBV4-1
j_call: TRBJ2-1
clone_size: .
cdr3_aa: CASSQGGRDEQFF

v_call: TRBV5-1
j_call: TRBJ2-5
clone_size: .
cdr3_aa: CASSRGHPGETQYF

v_call: TRBV12-3/TRBV12-4
j_call: TRBJ2-1
clone_size: .
cdr3_aa: CASSLMGSNEQFF

v_call: TRBV11-1
j_call: TRBJ2-5
clone_size: .
cdr3_aa: CASSDGFSQRETQYF

v_call: TRBV7-3
j_call: TRBJ2-1
clone_size: few
cdr3_aa: CASSLSPRGGIYNEQFF

v_call: TRBV11-2
j_call: TRBJ1-4
clone_size: .
cdr3_aa: CASSPYPRATNEKLFF

v_call: TRBV18
j_call: TRBJ2-1
clone_size: .
cdr3_aa: CASSPPIAGTSGGYNEQFF

v_call: TRBV14
j_call: TRBJ2-6
clone_size: .
cdr3_aa: CASSQGGGSVLTF

v_call: TRBV5-1
j_call: TRBJ2-4
clone_size: .
cdr3_aa: CASSLDSGRAGYIQYF

v_call: TRBV6-6
j_call: TRBJ2-2
clone_size: .
cdr3_aa: CASSQPLGLAITGELFF

v_call: TRBV7-8
j_call: TRBJ1-3
clone_size: .
cdr3_aa: CASMLGASGNTIYF

v_call: TRBV7-9
j_call: TRBJ2-4
clone_size: once
cdr3_aa: CASSTTSGTSNIQYF

v_call: TRBV19
j_call: TRBJ2-1
clone_size: .
cdr3_aa: CASSIDRGTEQFF

v_call: TRBV7-9
j_call: TRBJ2-3
clone_size: .
cdr3_aa: CASSLGATDTQYF

v_call: TRBV7-6
j_call: TRBJ2-1
clone_size: .
cdr3_aa: CASSDGTSGRHTAYNEQFF

v_call: TRBV4-2
j_call: TRBJ2-3
clone_size: .
cdr3_aa: CASRRAGGKVSRPTDTQYF

v_call: TRBV7-9
j_call: TRBJ2-3
clone_size: once
cdr3_aa: CASSLRLARTDTQYF

v_call: TRBV5-1
j_call: TRBJ2-7
clone_size: .
cdr3_aa: CASSSYRGSYEQYF

v_call: TRBV28
j_call: TRBJ2-1
clone_size: .
cdr3_aa: CASTSGPSFYNEQFF

v_call: TRBV6-5
j_call: TRBJ1-5
clone_size: .
cdr3_aa: CASTPSPDQPQHF

v_call: TRBV28
j_call: TRBJ1-4
clone_size: once
cdr3_aa: CASGTGTGGTFNEKLFF

v_call: TRBV18
j_call: TRBJ1-1
clone_size: .
cdr3_aa: CASSPPLKGTSTEAFF

v_call: TRBV7-2
j_call: TRBJ2-1
clone_size: .
cdr3_aa: CASSLSRDTRYNEQFF

v_call: TRBV2
j_call: TRBJ1-3
clone_size: .
cdr3_aa: CASREGPFSGNTIYF

v_call: TRBV28
j_call: TRBJ2-1
clone_size: .
cdr3_aa: CASRRAGNNEQFF

v_call: TRBV18
j_call: TRBJ2-7
clone_size: .
cdr3_aa: CASSYQAGTVPYEQYF

v_call: TRBV5-1
j_call: TRBJ2-2
clone_size: .
cdr3_aa: CASSLMEAGYTGELFF

v_call: TRBV4-1
j_call: TRBJ1-1
clone_size: .
cdr3_aa: CASSQAGVRVLRNTEAFF

v_call: TRBV11-3
j_call: TRBJ2-7
clone_size: .
cdr3_aa: CASSLGQRRYEQYF

v_call: TRBV5-1
j_call: TRBJ2-2
clone_size: .
cdr3_aa: CASSLAAGGHGELFF

v_call: TRBV27
j_call: TRBJ1-1
clone_size: .
cdr3_aa: CASTPRGTPEAFF

v_call: TRBV7-9
j_call: TRBJ1-5
clone_size: .
cdr3_aa: CASSLALQGSNQPQHF

v_call: TRBV2
j_call: TRBJ2-1
clone_size: .
cdr3_aa: CASSTETYWDEQFF

v_call: TRBV18
j_call: TRBJ1-6
clone_size: .
cdr3_aa: CASSRGPGQNSPLHF

v_call: TRBV28
j_call: TRBJ1-1
clone_size: once
cdr3_aa: CASSAPRDRAAEAFF

v_call: TRBV9
j_call: TRBJ1-3
clone_size: .
cdr3_aa: CASSPGGPAYSGNTIYF

v_call: TRBV7-3
j_call: TRBJ2-5
clone_size: .
cdr3_aa: CASSLRGLAGGPGQETQYF

v_call: TRBV27
j_call: TRBJ2-1
clone_size: .
cdr3_aa: CASSLGDREGRGSYNEQFF

v_call: TRBV13
j_call: TRBJ2-2
clone_size: .
cdr3_aa: CASTSGTTGELFF

v_call: TRBV5-5
j_call: TRBJ2-2
clone_size: .
cdr3_aa: CASSLGRWTGELFF

v_call: TRBV9
j_call: TRBJ1-2
clone_size: .
cdr3_aa: CASSPPHSYGYTF

v_call: TRBV5-4
j_call: TRBJ2-1
clone_size: .
cdr3_aa: CASSLGGGLGWFF

v_call: TRBV7-9
j_call: TRBJ2-7
clone_size: once
cdr3_aa: CASSQGQALTKEQYF

v_call: TRBV6-5
j_call: TRBJ2-1
clone_size: .
cdr3_aa: CASRLAAYNEQFF

v_call: TRBV28
j_call: TRBJ2-4
clone_size: .
cdr3_aa: CASSSLAGWAKNIQYF

v_call: TRBV6-4
j_call: TRBJ2-6
clone_size: once
cdr3_aa: CASSDSPGGTGANVLTF

v_call: TRBV5-6
j_call: TRBJ2-1
clone_size: .
cdr3_aa: CASSSGLPPQFF

v_call: TRBV11-3
j_call: TRBJ2-7
clone_size: once
cdr3_aa: CASSRRRLDEQYF